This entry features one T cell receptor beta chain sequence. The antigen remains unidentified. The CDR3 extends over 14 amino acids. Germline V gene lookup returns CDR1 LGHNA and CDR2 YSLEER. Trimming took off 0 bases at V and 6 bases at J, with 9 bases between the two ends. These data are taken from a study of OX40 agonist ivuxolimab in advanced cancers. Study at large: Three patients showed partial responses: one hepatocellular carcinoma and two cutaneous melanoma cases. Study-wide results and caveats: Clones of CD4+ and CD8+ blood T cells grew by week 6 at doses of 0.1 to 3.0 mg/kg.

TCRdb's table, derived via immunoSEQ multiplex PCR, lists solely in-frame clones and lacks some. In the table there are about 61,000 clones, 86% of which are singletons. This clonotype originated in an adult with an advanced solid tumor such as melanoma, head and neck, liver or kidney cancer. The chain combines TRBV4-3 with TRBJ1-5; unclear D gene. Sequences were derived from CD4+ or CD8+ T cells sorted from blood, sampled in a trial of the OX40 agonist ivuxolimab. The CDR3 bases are TGCGCCAGCAGCCAAGATAGTCAAGGTCAGCCCCAGCATTTT. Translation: CASSQDSQGQPQHF.